Here is one TCR beta chain with its context. Its target is unknown. This record belongs to a study of shared clonotypes between healthy human individuals. Study background: Used for every donor were three CD4 naive, three CD4 memory, two CD8 naive and one CD8 memory plate.

Findings of the study overall: Lower generation probabilities were found for non-shared clonotypes than for those shared by all four donors. Rarefaction showed sorted-subset sequencing was incomplete despite large depth. The study found approximately 5% of naive CD4 clonotypes shared across four donors.

Germline CDR1 SEHNR, CDR2 FQNEAQ (reference sequence). Trimming removed 5 bases from V and 2 bases from J, with 12 bases in between. The CDR3 totals 14 residues. Naive CD8 cells lacked CD45RO and underwent positive selection for CCR7, leaving out terminally differentiated effector memory CD45RA+ cells. Data came from immunoSEQ multiplex PCR; TCRdb stores just in-frame clones and leaves some out. The sample contains around 2,000,000 clones, just under 95% of which appear only once. Sequencing used naive CD8+ T cells sorted from blood. The chain couples TRBV7-9 to TRBJ1-1; D might be TRBD1 (5 bases). The clonotype comes from a man in his late teens or twenties in good health. DNA for the CDR3: TGTGCCAGCAGCCCGTGGGGGGGAAACACTGAAGCTTTCTTT. Its translation: CASSPWGGNTEAFF.